This T cell receptor beta chain was retrieved from a study of T cell repertoires in cytomegalovirus infection (dated by TCRdb to between 2018 and 2020). Looking at the study overall: Donor HLA type was relevant to the analysis, because carriage of CMV infection together with the matching HLA type was indicated by public TCR beta signatures. The study at large found these results: The ex vivo response was dominated by HLA-C-restricted CMV-specific TCR beta clonotypes, and the single most frequent clonotype in two of eight donors was supplied by these HLA-C-restricted clonotypes. In both this cohort and an independent roughly 350-donor cohort, the cumulative frequency of public TCR beta family members distinguished carriers of CMV infection plus the relevant HLA type.

This clonotype was picked up many times. No antigen is known for it. Base qualities are not at hand, and no much larger clone is one base apart. The CDR3 contains 18 residues, cysteine and phenylalanine counted. This entry keeps only the CDR3 DNA: 54 bases, framed from base 1. V is cut back by 5 bases and J by 0 bases, with 11 bases in the junction unmatched. The sample was run on an Illumina HiSeq 1500. Clones were called with MiXCR by TCRdb after fastp trimmed the public reads at Q25, and only in-frame beta chains were retained. Identical CDR3 protein sequences are pooled into one entry, listed with their most common genes and DNA. Present in this sample are tens of thousands of distinct CDR3 sequences, under 25% of which were seen just once. The leading ten clones occupy 65% to 85% of the sample.

The receptor comes from a human donor in good health (CMV status not recorded). Some clones in this sample may be carry-over from other donors' samples. The material sequenced was PBMCs, sequenced either directly or after in vitro stimulation (not recorded which). Rearrangement joined TRBV12-3 or TRBV12-4 to TRBJ2-1; 9 bases in the junction line up with TRBD1. The base sequence is TGTGCCAGCAGTCTCAGGACAGGGGTGGGGGGCTCCTACAATGAGCAGTTCTTC. Its protein reads: CASSLRTGVGGSYNEQFF.